This T cell receptor (beta chain) is from a study of regulatory and conventional T cells in RAG deficiency. For this clone: The antigen is not known.

Blood CD4+ CD25-low CD127-high conventional T cells supplied the genomic DNA template. The data were produced by immunoSEQ multiplex PCR, yet TCRdb's version contains in-frame clones alone and is incomplete. The data show about 30,000 clones, with 95% to 96% seen just once and over 0.35% held by the top ten. General study findings and limits: Omenn CD25-high CD127-low cells may be activated cells, not true Tregs. Patient subsets had shorter CDR3s; Omenn Treg-Tconv overlap exceeded 85%.

This same sample was also part of a study on regulatory T cells. In that study: Primers: 52 TRBV forward and 13 TRBJ reverse.

Sequences were obtained from CD25- CD4+ T cells sorted from blood. The sequence was collected from a human donor in good health.

DNA for the CDR3: TGCGCCAGCGCGGTTCTACTAGCGGGGGAGGATGAGCAGTTCTTC. Its translation: CASAVLLAGEDEQFF. V usage is TRBV5-1 and J usage is TRBJ2-1, with TRBD2 identical over 11 bases. Germline trimming cut 7 bases from V and 8 bases from J; bases unmatched to any gene: 11. CDR1 and CDR2 from the germline V gene are SGHRS and YFSETQ. CDR3 size: 15 residues.